The present T cell receptor beta chain was sequenced within a study of beta chain features in type 1 diabetes. As for the study in general: Sorted cell examination encompassed around 100,000,000 cells across all samples. Study-level findings and limits: TCRB CDR3s were moderately but significantly shorter in Type 1 diabetes patients in all four CD4+ subsets.

Isolated RNA was reverse transcribed in full, so expressed TCRB transcripts were sequenced. Stem cell-like memory T cell samples came in at an average of about 930,000 reads. The assay was immunoSEQ multiplex PCR, and TCRdb's table has in-frame clones only and misses some. The sample holds 40,000 to 65,000 clones, 60% to 70% seen once. With V trimmed by 0 bases and J by 1 base, 15 bases remained unmatched. Germline V lookup: CDR1 SGHRS, CDR2 YFSETQ. The CDR3 length is 19 residues. On this clone: The antigen remains unidentified.

This clonotype originated in a woman aged 30 to 39 with type 1 diabetes. Sequenced: stem cell memory CD4+ T cells from blood. The chain employs TRBV5-1 and TRBJ2-5, with 7 bases aligning to TRBD1. DNA for the CDR3: TGCGCCAGCAGCTTGGTGGTGGGACAGATCAAATCCATCCAAGAGACCCAGTACTTC. It codes for CASSLVVGQIKSIQETQYF.